The 21 T cell receptor beta chains below were found in one sample sequenced in a study of Ad26.COV2.S vaccination and SARS-CoV-2 variants. Stated treatment: roughly 18 received Ad26.COV2.S at low or high dose, single or two shots; 5 received placebo; per-sample allocation not given. Sample collection was performed on day 63 after the first vaccine or placebo injection. The repertoire was sequenced with immunoSEQ multiplex PCR; TCRdb's copy has only in-frame clones and lacks some. This table has hundreds of thousands of clones, roughly 90% appearing once. This sample comprised peripheral blood, obtained in a trial of Ad26.COV2.S vaccine versus placebo. Source of these receptors: a person between 18 and 65 years old who received the Ad26.COV2.S COVID-19 vaccine or a placebo.

The chain has TRBV11-2 and TRBJ2-7; 8 bases are a match to TRBD1. With 0 bases clipped from V and 7 bases from J, the junction kept 11 bases outside the gene matches. CDR1 is SGHAT, CDR2 FQNNGV, per germline. This CDR3 contains 16 residues. The DNA for the CDR3 is TGTGCCAGCAGCTTAGATTCCGCAGGGGGCTCGGGAGAGCAGTACTTC. Translating it yields CASSLDSAGGSGEQYF. The variable domain in full, completed from reference TRBV11-2 and TRBJ2-7, reads EAGVAQSPRYKIIEKRQSVAFWCNPISGHATLYWYQQILGQGPKLLIQFQNNGVVDDSQLPKDRFSAERLKGVDSTLKIQPAKLEDSAVYLCASSLDSAGGSGEQYFGPGTRLTVT.

This sequence joins TRBV10-2 and TRBJ2-7, with 7 bases that match TRBD1. The CDR3 is 13 amino acids. The V gene's germline CDR1 is WSHSY and CDR2 SAAADI. The V and J ends lost 6 bases and 4 bases, in that order; junction bases with no gene match: 6. The CDR3 nucleotides are TGCGCCAGCAGAAGGGACAGAGCTTACGAGCAGTACTTC. It encodes CASRRDRAYEQYF.

This clone is a singleton in its sample. The V call is TRBV5-1, the J call TRBJ1-3, with TRBD1 as a possible D gene (5 bases). Germline V gene lookup returns CDR1 SGHRS and CDR2 YFSETQ. Trimming stripped 4 bases from V and 2 bases from J, with 13 bases between. The CDR3 runs 15 residues. The CDR3 nucleotides are TGCGCCAGCAGCGTGGGGACTGAGGCTGGAAACACCATATATTTT. This encodes CASSVGTEAGNTIYF.

The V and J genes are TRBV7-8 and TRBJ2-6; D is ambiguous. CDR3 size: 13 residues. Trimming cost V 4 bases and J 4 bases, with 5 bases left between them. Germline CDR1 is SGHVS and CDR2 is FQNEAQ. The CDR3 nucleotides are TGTGCCAGCAGCTCAGCCGGGGCCAACGTCCTGACTTTC. Translated, it gives CASSSAGANVLTF.

This chain connects TRBV7-9 to TRBJ2-2; D is perhaps TRBD1 (5 bases). V was cut by 2 bases and J by 7 bases, with 26 bases left in between. Germline V lookup: CDR1 SEHNR, CDR2 FQNEAQ (reference sequence). This CDR3 spans 19 amino acids. The CDR3 loop is CASSLPRREMQGEIGELFF. The CDR3 DNA reads TGTGCCAGCAGCTTACCCCGCAGGGAAATGCAGGGCGAAATCGGGGAGCTGTTTTTT. Full variable domain (outside the CDR3, taken from reference TRBV7-9 and TRBJ2-2): DTGVSQNPRHKITKRGQNVTFRCDPISEHNRLYWYRQTLGQGPEFLTYFQNEAQLEKSRLLSDRFSAERPKGSFSTLEIQRTEQGDSAMYLCASSLPRREMQGEIGELFFGEGSRLTVL.

This chain uses TRBV10-1 with TRBJ1-2, with D hard to call. This CDR3 region has 13 residues. Germline values: CDR1 WNHNN, CDR2 SYGVQD (reference sequence). V was pared by 5 bases and J by 9 bases, with 16 bases between. The CDR3 DNA follows: TGCGCCAGCAGTCCCGACAAGGACCGTAGCTACACCTTC. This gives the protein CASSPDKDRSYTF.

As regards this clone: Other nucleotide sequences in the sample specify the same CDR3. J is TRBJ2-7 and V is TRBV5-1; D is unresolved. CDR1 is SGHRS and CDR2 is YFSETQ in the germline V gene. The CDR3 contains 13 residues. V lost 0 bases, J lost 2 bases, and 6 bases lay in between. DNA for the CDR3: TGCGCCAGCAGCTTGGATGGCACCTACGAGCAGTACTTC. Protein sequence: CASSLDGTYEQYF.

This chain uses TRBV2 with TRBJ2-4; the D is unclear. Between the trimmed V and J ends, which lost 7 bases and 8 bases, there was a span of 9 bases. Germline lookup yields CDR1 SNHLY and CDR2 FYNNEI. CDR3 length equals 11 residues. In nucleotides, the CDR3 is TGTGCCAGCAAGGGATTAGACATTCAGTACTTC. Translation: CASKGLDIQYF.

The CDR3 sequence: CASRSWGEFQPQHF. The CDR3 DNA is TGTGCCAGCAGGAGCTGGGGGGAATTCCAGCCCCAGCATTTT. This rearrangement joins TRBV6-5 to TRBJ1-5; D might be TRBD1 (5 bases). The germline V and J ends were trimmed by 6 bases and 7 bases, with 16 bases remaining between them. Per the germline V gene, CDR1 is MNHEY and CDR2 is SVGAGI. The CDR3 loop spans 14 amino acids.

This clone appeared a single time. The junction shows a germline mismatch at one end, possibly a read error. V usage is TRBV5-1 and J usage is TRBJ2-3; D unclear. The CDR3 is 14 residues long. Germline V lookup: CDR1 SGHRS, CDR2 YFSETQ. The CDR3 loop is CASSLESPADTQYF. The CDR3 bases are TGCGCCAGCAGTTTGGAGTCTCCAGCAGATACGCAGTATTTT.

The chain carries TRBV19 and TRBJ1-3; 9 bases map to TRBD1. J lost 2 bases, V lost 6 bases, and 5 bases had no gene match. The length of the CDR3 is 15 residues. The germline V gene encodes CDR1 LNHDA and CDR2 SQIVND (reference sequence). The CDR3 DNA follows: TGTGCCAGTAGCCAGACAGGGGGAACTGGAAACACCATATATTTT. Protein sequence: CASSQTGGTGNTIYF.

V usage is TRBV7-9 and J usage is TRBJ2-1; the match to TRBD1 covers 7 bases. Trimming at V came to 3 bases and at J to 8 bases, leaving 13 bases not matched to a gene. Germline CDR1 reads SEHNR; CDR2 reads FQNEAQ (reference sequence). The length of the CDR3 is 16 residues. The CDR3 DNA is TGTGCCAGCAGCTTGCAGGGGGACCCGGGCAATGATGAGCAGTTCTTC. The encoded protein is CASSLQGDPGNDEQFF. The variable domain in full, completed from reference TRBV7-9 and TRBJ2-1, reads DTGVSQNPRHKITKRGQNVTFRCDPISEHNRLYWYRQTLGQGPEFLTYFQNEAQLEKSRLLSDRFSAERPKGSFSTLEIQRTEQGDSAMYLCASSLQGDPGNDEQFFGPGTRLTVL.

V usage is TRBV7-9 and J usage is TRBJ2-1; TRBD2 aligns across 9 bases. Germline V gene lookup returns CDR1 SEHNR and CDR2 FQNEAQ (reference sequence). With V trimmed by 4 bases and J by 5 bases, 3 bases remained unmatched. The CDR3 sequence is 14 residues long. For the CDR3, the DNA is TGTGCCAGCAGCTGGACTAGCGCCAACAATGAGCAGTTCTTC. It encodes CASSWTSANNEQFF.

V gene TRBV16 combines with J gene TRBJ1-5; the D gene is possibly TRBD1 (6 bases). V was clipped by 4 bases and J by 6 bases, with 10 bases between them. This CDR3 comprises 13 residues. Looked up from germline, CDR1 is KGHSY and CDR2 is FQNENV. CDR3 sequence reads: CASSLPGAQPQHF. Here the CDR3 DNA reads TGTGCCAGCAGCCTCCCAGGGGCTCAGCCCCAGCATTTT.

This chain links TRBV24-1 with TRBJ2-7; D may be TRBD1 (6 bases). The CDR3 is 13 residues long. V was cut by 7 bases and J by 0 bases, with 9 bases left in between. CDR1 and CDR2 from the germline V gene are KGHDR and SFDVKD. The CDR3 bases are TGTGCCACCAGCCGGGACAACTCCTACGAGCAGTACTTC. This gives the protein CATSRDNSYEQYF.

This clone was counted a single time. The J gene is TRBJ1-5, the V gene TRBV15; the D is unclear. The V gene's germline CDR1 is LNHNV and CDR2 YYDKDF (reference sequence). Trimming took 0 bases from V and 9 from J, leaving 9 bases between them. The CDR3 extends over 13 amino acids. The chain's CDR3 is CATSRDASGPQHF. CDR3 nucleotides: TGTGCCACCAGCAGAGATGCCTCCGGGCCCCAGCATTTT.

This chain links TRBV30 with TRBJ1-5; D gene unclear. Trimming pared 4 bases from V and 2 bases from J, leaving 12 bases between. The CDR3 loop spans 14 amino acids. The germline gives CDR1 GTSNPN, CDR2 SVGIG (reference sequence). CDR3 nucleotides: TGTGCCTGGAAGCCGTTTTGGGGCAATCAGCCCCAGCATTTT. This translates into CAWKPFWGNQPQHF. Looking up the rest from reference TRBV30 and TRBJ1-5 gives the full variable domain: SQTIHQWPATLVQPVGSPLSLECTVEGTSNPNLYWYRQAAGRGLQLLFYSVGIGQISSEVPQNLSASRPQDRQFILSSKKLLLSDSGFYLCAWKPFWGNQPQHFGDGTRLSIL.

This rearrangement joins TRBV7-3 to TRBJ2-5, with D maybe TRBD2 (7 bases). Germline CDR1 reads SGHTA; CDR2 reads FQGTGA. The V and J ends lost 1 base and 5 bases respectively, with 11 bases between them. The CDR3 covers 14 residues. For the CDR3, the DNA is TGTGCCAGCAGCTTAATCGGGGGGCGGGAGACCCAGTACTTC. This encodes CASSLIGGRETQYF.

The rearrangement links TRBV5-1 to TRBJ2-7, with 9 bases aligning to TRBD1. The length of the CDR3 is 19 residues. Germline-derived CDR1 and CDR2 are SGHRS and YFSETQ. V shed 0 bases, J shed 2 bases, and the junction held 15 bases outside the gene matches. The CDR3 here is CASSLGRYPGTGSAYEQYF. In nucleotides, the CDR3 is TGCGCCAGCAGCTTGGGCCGTTACCCCGGGACAGGGTCGGCCTACGAGCAGTACTTC. The full variable domain, with the rest looked up from reference TRBV5-1 and TRBJ2-7, is KAGVTQTPRYLIKTRGQQVTLSCSPISGHRSVSWYQQTPGQGLQFLFEYFSETQRNKGNFPGRFSGRQFSNSRSEMNVSTLELGDSALYLCASSLGRYPGTGSAYEQYFGPGTRLTVT.

CDR3 in amino acids: CASSPRADQPQHF. The CDR3 region has the DNA TGTGCCAGCAGTCCAAGGGCAGATCAGCCCCAGCATTTT. J is TRBJ1-5 and V is TRBV12-3 or TRBV12-4; D uncertain. This CDR3 has 13 residues. Trimming removed 5 bases from V and 5 bases from J, with 10 bases in between.

J is TRBJ1-2 and V is TRBV29-1; D perhaps matches TRBD1 (5 bases). Trimming removed 6 bases at V and 0 bases at J, with 8 bases between. This CDR3 has 12 residues. Germline CDR1 and CDR2: SQVTM and ANQGSEA. Here the CDR3 DNA reads TGCAGCGTAGAACAGGCTAACTATGGCTACACCTTC. Translation: CSVEQANYGYTF.